These 8 T cell receptor beta chains share one sample of origin, sequenced in a study of regulatory T cells in long-lasting Graves disease. Time point in this sample: persistent/refractory GD, antithyroid drugs over 5 years with positive TRAb. The TCR library was prepared using RNA isolated from PBMCs. Construction of TCR beta libraries relied on iRepertoire HTBI primers and on Arm-PCR targeting CDR3 regions. TCRdb called the multiplex PCR reads again in MiXCR, with one record for every CDR3 protein. In the table there are more than 300,000 distinct CDR3 sequences, 23% of which are singletons. Sequencing used peripheral blood mononuclear cells (PBMCs), obtained when the disease was refractory, from a patient treated with antithyroid drugs. The receptors were gathered from a woman in her 40s with Graves disease.

A remark on this clonotype: A much more abundant neighbour one base away suggests this may be a read error. The V call is TRBV28, the J call TRBJ2-1, with D perhaps matching TRBD2 (5 bases). This CDR3 region has 18 residues. Germline V gene lookup returns CDR1 MDHEN and CDR2 SYDVKM. The CDR3 reads CASSKYTLARPPYNKQFF. DNA of the CDR3: TGTGCCAGCAGTAAATACACTCTAGCTCGCCCTCCCTACAATAAGCAGTTCTTC.

This rearrangement joins TRBV3-1 to TRBJ1-6; 9 bases are shared with TRBD1. The V and J ends lost 0 bases and 10 bases, in that order; junction bases with no gene match: 4. This CDR3 spans 15 amino acids. Germline V gives CDR1 LGHDT, CDR2 YNNKEL (reference sequence). The CDR3 reads CASSQEQGARSPLHF. The CDR3 DNA sequence: TGTGCCAGCAGCCAAGAACAGGGGGCGCGGTCACCCCTCCACTTT.

This clonotype was detected many times. The chain recombines TRBV9 with TRBJ2-7; tentative D call: TRBD2 (6 bases). Trimming left V 0 bases short and J 3 bases short, with 10 bases between. Germline V CDR1 and CDR2: SGDLS, YYNGEE. CDR3 length: 14 amino acids. The CDR3 DNA reads as TGTGCCAGCAGCGTAGTGGGTAGCGGCTACGAGCAGTACTTC. It is translated as CASSVVGSGYEQYF.

This clonotype was seen repeatedly, ten times or more. The V and J genes are TRBV2 and TRBJ2-5; a possible D gene is TRBD1 (5 bases). Germline values: CDR1 SNHLY, CDR2 FYNNEI. CDR3 size: 14 residues. V was trimmed by 4 bases and J by 5 bases, leaving 14 bases between them. The CDR3 coding sequence is TGTGCCAGCAGTGTTACAGGTGGAATGGAGACCCAGTACTTC. This sequence encodes CASSVTGGMETQYF. Combining the CDR3 with reference TRBV2 and TRBJ2-5 gives the whole variable domain EPEVTQTPSHQVTQMGQEVILRCVPISNHLYFYWYRQILGQKVEFLVSFYNNEISEKSEIFDDQFSVERPDGSNFTLKIRSTKLEDSAMYFCASSVTGGMETQYFGPGTRLLVL.

As to this clonotype: One junction end does not reproduce the germline sequence, and a read error may be involved. The V call is TRBV6-9, the J call TRBJ2-1; unclear D gene. In germline, CDR1 is MNHGY, CDR2 SVAAGI. This CDR3 contains 16 residues. The CDR3 is CASSLFQVSSYSEQFF. The CDR3 DNA sequence: TGTGCCAGCAGTTTGTTTCAGGTGAGCTCCTACAGTGAGCAGTTCTTC.

About this clonotype: Given a much more abundant clone one base away, this may be a read error. J is TRBJ2-4 and V is TRBV20-1; possibly TRBD1 for D (6 bases). CDR3 size: 16 residues. Germline V lookup: CDR1 DFQATT, CDR2 SNEGSKA (reference sequence). CDR3 DNA: TGCAGTGCTAGTAAACCACCACAGGGCCCAAAAAACACTCAGTACTTC. It specifies CSASKPPQGPKNTQYF.

The V call is TRBV19, the J call TRBJ2-2; 11 bases align to TRBD2. There are 16 residues in the CDR3. V trimming: 5 bases; J trimming: 4 bases; junction bases outside the gene matches: 6. Germline CDR1 reads LNHDA; CDR2 reads SQIVND (reference sequence). The CDR3 DNA is TGTGCCAGTAGTCGCGGGACTAGCGGATCCACCGGGGAGCTGTTTTTT. This translates into CASSRGTSGSTGELFF.

The sample holds a few counts of this clonotype. The DNA for the CDR3 is TGTGCCAGTAGTGAGGAGGTTTTCAAGAACACTGAAGCTTTCTTT. Amino acids: CASSEEVFKNTEAFF. The V call is TRBV19, the J call TRBJ1-1; no definite D call. The CDR3 sequence is 15 residues long. Germline-derived CDR1 and CDR2 are LNHDA and SQIVND (reference sequence). V lost 5 bases and J 1 base, leaving 14 bases between the germline ends.